The following is a T cell receptor beta chain sequence with its context. The data stem from a study of cytomegalovirus exposure and HLA in healthy donors. The primer mix had 60 Vbeta and 13 Jbeta primers. Generated by immunoSEQ multiplex PCR, the TCRdb table keeps only in-frame clones and is missing some. The sample lists 150,000 or so clones; roughly four fifths were seen once. The CDR3 spans 16 residues. With V trimmed by 3 bases and J by 0 bases, 7 bases remained unmatched. Germline V gene lookup returns CDR1 SGDLS and CDR2 YYNGEE. The J gene is TRBJ2-3, the V gene TRBV9; 7 positions match TRBD2. The sequenced sample was PBMCs. The clonotype comes from a woman between 18 and 29 years old in good health and CMV-seropositive. DNA of the CDR3: TGTGCCAGCAGCGGCGCAGCGGGGACTAGCACAGATACGCAGTATTTT. As protein: CASSGAAGTSTDTQYF.